The entry that follows covers one T cell receptor beta chain sequence. Its specificity is not known. Germline V gene data show CDR1 as SGHAT and CDR2 as FQNNGV. The CDR3 length is 15 residues. The ends lost 2 bases at V and 8 bases at J; junction bases unmatched: 8. This entry comes from a study of glioma-infiltrating T cells. Study findings and constraints: Tissue and blood shared very few CDR3 sequences.

TCR alpha and beta CDR3 regions were amplified from RNA using iRepertoire nested multiplex PCR. For one-step reverse transcription and amplification, about 90-400 ng of tissue mRNA or PBMC total RNA was used. Using its own MiXCR run on the multiplex PCR reads, TCRdb lists one record per CDR3 protein. The data hold 44,000 or so distinct CDR3 sequences, with 20% to 25% observed a single time. The specimen sequenced was glioma tissue, nonneoplastic brain tissue, or PBMCs (not recorded which). The chain has TRBV11-2 and TRBJ2-3; 9 positions match TRBD1. The sequence was obtained from a human donor with low-grade glioma or glioblastoma, undergoing nonglioma brain surgery, or in good health (not recorded which). The CDR3 spells CASSLTGDRVATQYF. The CDR3 region has the DNA TGTGCCAGCAGCTTAACTGGGGACAGGGTTGCTACGCAGTATTTT.